The present T cell receptor (beta chain) was sequenced within a study of T-cell reconstitution after alpha-beta-depleted transplantation in children. The CDR3 spans 17 residues. With V trimmed by 1 base and J by 11 bases, 8 bases remained unmatched. Germline V gene lookup returns CDR1 SGHVS and CDR2 FQNEAQ. Unique molecular identifiers were incorporated during preparation of the TCRbeta library. TCRdb ran MiXCR on the PCR reads and lists one entry per CDR3 protein. The table has around 600,000 distinct CDR3 sequences, 8% to 11% seen once; the top ten hold 3.5% to 5%. The rearrangement joins TRBV7-8 to TRBJ2-1; TRBD2 aligns across 16 bases. The sequence was collected from a human donor who donated a stem cell graft to a child with acute myeloid leukemia. Here the sequenced sample was PBMCs from the stem cell graft donor, taken from the stem cell graft. This CDR3 is CASSLVTGTSGRDQQFF. The CDR3 coding sequence is TGTGCCAGCAGCTTAGTTACCGGGACTAGCGGGAGGGACCAGCAGTTCTTC.